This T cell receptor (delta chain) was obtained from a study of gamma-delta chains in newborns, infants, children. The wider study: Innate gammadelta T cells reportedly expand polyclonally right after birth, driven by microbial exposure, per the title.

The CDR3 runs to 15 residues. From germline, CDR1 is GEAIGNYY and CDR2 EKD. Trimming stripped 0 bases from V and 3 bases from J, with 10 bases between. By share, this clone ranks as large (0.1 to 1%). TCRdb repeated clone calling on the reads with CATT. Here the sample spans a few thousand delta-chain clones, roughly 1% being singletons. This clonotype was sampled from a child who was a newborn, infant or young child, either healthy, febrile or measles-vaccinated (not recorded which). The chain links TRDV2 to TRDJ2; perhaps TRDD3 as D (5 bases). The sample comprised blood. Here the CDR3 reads CACDTLGPLTAQLFF. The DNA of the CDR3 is TGTGCCTGTGACACCTTGGGGCCCCTGACAGCACAACTCTTCTTT.